This is a list of T cell receptor beta chains from one sample in a study of OX40 agonist ivuxolimab in advanced cancers. Assay: immunoSEQ multiplex PCR; the TCRdb copy retains only in-frame clones and omits some. The sample yields more than 80,000 clones, under 95% seen once. Source: CD4+ or CD8+ T cells sorted from blood, taken in a trial of the OX40 agonist ivuxolimab. These receptors all stem from an adult with an advanced solid tumor such as melanoma, head and neck, liver or kidney cancer. CDR3s include the opening cysteine and the closing phenylalanine or tryptophan. The D gene is left open where the match is weak. Where a row states a size, it is once, few, many or the class of an expanded clone; other rows omit it.

d_call: TRBD1
clone_size: NA
j_call: TRBJ1-5
v_call: TRBV19
cdr3_nt: TGTGCCAGTAGTATTGGGACAGGCCCGCATTTT
cdr3_aa: CASSIGTGPHF

d_call: NA
clone_size: NA
j_call: TRBJ2-5
v_call: TRBV7-2
cdr3_nt: TGTGCCAGCAGCTTAGACGGGACCCAGTACTTC
cdr3_aa: CASSLDGTQYF

d_call: NA
clone_size: NA
j_call: TRBJ1-1
v_call: TRBV25-1
cdr3_nt: TGTGCCAGCAGTAACCAGGGGATTGGAGCTTTCTTT
cdr3_aa: CASSNQGIGAFF

d_call: NA
clone_size: NA
j_call: TRBJ2-7
v_call: TRBV5-6
cdr3_nt: TGTGCCAGCAGCTTCTCCTACGAGCAGTACTTC
cdr3_aa: CASSFSYEQYF

d_call: NA
clone_size: NA
j_call: TRBJ1-5
v_call: TRBV19
cdr3_nt: TGTGCCAGTAGTATAATGGGGGACTTCAATCAGCCCCAGCATTTT
cdr3_aa: CASSIMGDFNQPQHF

d_call: NA
clone_size: once
j_call: TRBJ1-5
v_call: TRBV6-1
cdr3_nt: TGTGCCAGCAGTGGGGGCAGATATAGCAATCAGCCCCAGCATTTT
cdr3_aa: CASSGGRYSNQPQHF

d_call: NA
clone_size: NA
j_call: TRBJ2-7
v_call: TRBV28
cdr3_nt: TGTGCCAGCAGTTTCGGCGAGCAGTACTTC
cdr3_aa: CASSFGEQYF

d_call: NA
clone_size: NA
j_call: TRBJ2-3
v_call: TRBV4-1
cdr3_nt: TGCGCCAGCAGCCAAGGCCCCTCTCTAGGGGTTAGCACAGATACGCAGTATTTT
cdr3_aa: CASSQGPSLGVSTDTQYF

d_call: TRBD1
clone_size: NA
j_call: TRBJ1-2
v_call: TRBV5-5
cdr3_nt: TGTGCCAGCAGCCTTTGGGAGGGACAGGGGCATGGCTACACCTTC
cdr3_aa: CASSLWEGQGHGYTF

d_call: NA
clone_size: NA
j_call: TRBJ2-1
v_call: TRBV11-2
cdr3_nt: TGTGCCAGCAGCTTAGTGACCCAGGGGCCGTACAATGAGCAGTTCTTC
cdr3_aa: CASSLVTQGPYNEQFF

d_call: NA
clone_size: NA
j_call: TRBJ1-1
v_call: TRBV28
cdr3_nt: TGTGCCAGCAGTTCCCCCGACAGCATGAACACTGAAGCTTTCTTT
cdr3_aa: CASSSPDSMNTEAFF

d_call: NA
clone_size: NA
j_call: TRBJ1-6
v_call: TRBV15
cdr3_nt: TGTGCCACCAGCAGAGATACTCGATCACCCCTCCACTTT
cdr3_aa: CATSRDTRSPLHF

d_call: NA
clone_size: NA
j_call: TRBJ1-1
v_call: TRBV15
cdr3_nt: TGTGCCACCAGCAGAGGACAGAACACTGAAGCTTTCTTT
cdr3_aa: CATSRGQNTEAFF

d_call: NA
clone_size: many
j_call: TRBJ2-1
v_call: TRBV21-1
cdr3_nt: TGTGCCAGCAGCAAATACTACAGGGCGGCTGAGCAGTTCTTC
cdr3_aa: CASSKYYRAAEQFF

d_call: NA
clone_size: NA
j_call: TRBJ1-1
v_call: TRBV9
cdr3_nt: TGTGCCAGCAGCGTATCAGGGGCCCTGAACACTGAAGCTTTCTTT
cdr3_aa: CASSVSGALNTEAFF